The entry that follows covers one T cell receptor (beta chain) sequence. Its antigen is not identified. Trimming took 2 bases from V and 7 from J, leaving 22 bases between them. Germline CDR1 is SGHRS and CDR2 is YFSETQ. The CDR3 loop spans 17 amino acids. The data stem from a study of cytomegalovirus exposure and HLA in healthy donors. Repertoires were generated with immunoSEQ multiplex PCR, while TCRdb's copy carries only in-frame clones and drops some. Of just over 80,000 clones listed, approximately 96% are singletons. Notes on the study in general: Rarity characterized most TCR sequences, yet some public TCRs appeared in many donors. The CMV antigen specificity of a few CMV-associated chains was confirmed through in vitro analysis.

The sequence was collected from a woman aged 18-29 years in good health and CMV-seronegative. The sample taken for sequencing was PBMCs. The gene calls are TRBV5-1 and TRBJ1-5; tentative D call: TRBD1 (6 bases). The CDR3 nucleotides read TGCGCCAGCAGCTTCCCAGACAGGCCCCCCTGTGGCCAGCCCCAGCATTTT. Translating it yields CASSFPDRPPCGQPQHF.